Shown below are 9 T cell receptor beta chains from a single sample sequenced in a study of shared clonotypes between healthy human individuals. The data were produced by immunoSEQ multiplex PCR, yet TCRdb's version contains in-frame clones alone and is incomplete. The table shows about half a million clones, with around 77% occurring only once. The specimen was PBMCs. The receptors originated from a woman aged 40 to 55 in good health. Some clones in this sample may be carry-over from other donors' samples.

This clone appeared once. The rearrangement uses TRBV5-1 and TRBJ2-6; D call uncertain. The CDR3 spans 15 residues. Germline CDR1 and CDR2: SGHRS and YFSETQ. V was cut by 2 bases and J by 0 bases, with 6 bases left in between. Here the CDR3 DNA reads TGCGCCAGCAGCTTCAAGGGCTCTGGGGCCAACGTCCTGACTTTC. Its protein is CASSFKGSGANVLTF.

CDR3 in amino acids: CAISESSGRDTGELFF. CDR3 DNA: TGTGCCATCAGTGAGTCTAGCGGGAGAGACACCGGGGAGCTGTTTTTT. The V gene is TRBV10-3, the J gene TRBJ2-2; 9 nucleotides agree with TRBD2. V trimming: 0 bases; J trimming: 3 bases; junction bases outside the gene matches: 2. This CDR3 spans 16 amino acids. Germline V gene lookup returns CDR1 ENHRY and CDR2 SYGVKD.

CDR3 in amino acids: CASSHQGLQGADGYTF. The CDR3 region has the DNA TGCGCCAGCAGCCATCAAGGACTCCAGGGGGCCGATGGCTACACCTTC. The chain joins TRBV4-3 to TRBJ1-2; 8 bases fit TRBD1. From germline, CDR1 is LGHNA and CDR2 YSLEER. This CDR3 has 16 amino acids. J gave up 6 bases and V 3 bases, and 12 bases lay outside the gene matches.

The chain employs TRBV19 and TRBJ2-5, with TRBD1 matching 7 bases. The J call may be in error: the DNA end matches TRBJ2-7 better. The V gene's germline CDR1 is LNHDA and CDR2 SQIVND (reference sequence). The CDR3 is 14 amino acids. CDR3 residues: CASSGQANTYEQYF. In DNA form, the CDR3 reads TGTGCCAGTAGTGGACAGGCTAACACCTACGAGCAGTACTTC.

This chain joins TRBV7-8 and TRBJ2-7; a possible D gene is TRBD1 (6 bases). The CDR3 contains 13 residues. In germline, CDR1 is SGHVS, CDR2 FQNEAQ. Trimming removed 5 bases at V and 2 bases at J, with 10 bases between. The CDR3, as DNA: TGTGCCAGCAGCGTCCGGGACACCTACGAGCAGTACTTC. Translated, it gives CASSVRDTYEQYF.

The CDR3 here is CASSLEGANYGYTF. The CDR3 nucleotides read TGTGCCAGCAGCCTGGAGGGAGCTAACTATGGCTACACCTTC. The rearrangement links TRBV7-8 to TRBJ1-2; D is unresolved. V dropped 5 bases and J dropped 0 bases, with 10 bases sitting between them. The CDR3 covers 14 residues. Germline assignment: CDR1 SGHVS and CDR2 FQNEAQ. The full variable domain, with the rest looked up from reference TRBV7-8 and TRBJ1-2, is GAGVSQSPRYKVAKRGQDVALRCDPISGHVSLFWYQQALGQGPEFLTYFQNEAQLDKSGLPSDRFFAERPEGSVSTLKIQRTQQEDSAVYLCASSLEGANYGYTFGSGTRLTVV.

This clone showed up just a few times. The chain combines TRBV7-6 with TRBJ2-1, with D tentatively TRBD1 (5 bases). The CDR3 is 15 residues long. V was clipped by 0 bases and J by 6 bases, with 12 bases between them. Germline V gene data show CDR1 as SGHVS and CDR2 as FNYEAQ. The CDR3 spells CASSLAAGNSNEQFF. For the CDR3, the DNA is TGTGCCAGCAGCTTAGCGGCAGGGAATAGCAATGAGCAGTTCTTC.

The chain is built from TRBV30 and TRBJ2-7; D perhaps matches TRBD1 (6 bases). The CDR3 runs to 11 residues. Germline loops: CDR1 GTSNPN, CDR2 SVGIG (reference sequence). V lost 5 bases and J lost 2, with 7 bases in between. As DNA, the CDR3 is TGTGCCTGGGGACAGCCCTACGAGCAGTACTTC. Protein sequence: CAWGQPYEQYF.

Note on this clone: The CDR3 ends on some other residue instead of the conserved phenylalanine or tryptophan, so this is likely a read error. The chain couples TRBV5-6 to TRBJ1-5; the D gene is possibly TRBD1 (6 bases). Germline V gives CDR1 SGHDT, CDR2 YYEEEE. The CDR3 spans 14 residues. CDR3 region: CASSLRGNNQPQHS. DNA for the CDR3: TGTGCTAGCAGCTTGAGGGGGAACAATCAGCCCCAGCATTCT.